The present TCR beta chain was sequenced within a study of T cells in localized non-small cell lung cancer (dated by TCRdb to 2020 to 2022). Regarding the study in general: Comparing tumors with uninvolved tumor-adjacent lungs, the study looked at the T cell repertoires of 236 patients with early-stage NSCLC. Of the NSCLC patients, over 120 were male and 107 were female, and the mean age was approximately 66 years. The cohort was made up of 236 treatment-naive NSCLC patients whose localized lung tumors had been resected. What the work shows at the level of the full study, not this receptor alone: Longer overall survival was associated with higher T cell density in blood, whereas shorter survival was associated with higher clonality in adjacent lung. Since the design was exploratory, TCR variables were selected using unadjusted p-values with no false-discovery rate correction. Uninvolved tumor-adjacent lung showed the highest T cell clonality, higher than tumor, which suggests more focused antigenic responses in the adjacent lung. A median of roughly 58 of the top 100 tumor clones were detected in paired uninvolved adjacent lung, and 28 of these tumor clones were also found among the top 100 clones of the paired uninvolved adjacent lung. Because multi-region tumor sequencing was not performed, intratumor heterogeneity could not be ruled out.

V is shortened by 1 base, J by 13 bases, and the region joining them spans 8 bases. Inclusive of the bounding cysteine and phenylalanine, the CDR3 is 11 residues long. Here the CDR3 DNA is all that survives: 33 bases in frame from base 1. Taken from the germline V gene (reference sequence), the CDR1 and CDR2 loops are LNHDA and SQIVND. TCR beta CDR3 regions were sequenced from DNA using the immunoSEQ Assay. The original pipeline was this. T cell density was computed as TCR beta template counts normalized to usable DNA estimated by amplifying housekeeping genes. Using the preseqR package, richness was estimated by extrapolating to 120,000 templates for tissue samples and 400,000 templates for PBMC samples. Clonality was calculated as one minus Pielou's evenness. Differential abundance testing on productive amino-acid clonotypes, with a minimum total count of 5 and an alpha of 0.1, was used to identify tissue-enriched TCRs. Repertoire overlap between compartments was quantified with the Jaccard Index and Morisita Overlap Index. TCR beta CDR3s were clustered by GLIPH together with public tetramer-defined viral CDR3s, and at least three viral sequences plus V-gene enrichment were required for viral motifs. Entries here come from immuneACCESS through TCRdb and include only in-frame sequences with V and J called. Some clones fail to appear in such tables; in the studies checked, an unresolved V gene covers under half of the shortfall, and the cause of the remainder is unknown. The DNA was the basis for D and trimming; V, J and clone size are from that table. This sample gives 35,000 to 40,000 clones in total; approximately 89% of them show up just once. Roughly 2.5% of the sample comes from the top ten.

At diagnosis, tumor, uninvolved tumor-adjacent lung and peripheral blood were collected and then preserved as a mix of FFPE and fresh-frozen material. For TCR repertoire profiling, blood samples were analyzed as peripheral blood mononuclear cells. On this clone: The antigen it recognizes is unknown. No clone much larger than this one lies a single base away; base qualities are absent.

The chain joins TRBV19 to TRBJ2-1; a tentative D match to TRBD2 spans 5 bases. This receptor was obtained from a woman aged 40-70 years with stage I lung adenocarcinoma. The material sequenced was peripheral blood, taken before any cancer treatment. The nucleotides read TGTGCCAGTAGTATAGGAGGGCAACAGTTCTTC. Translated, this is CASSIGGQQFF.